This T cell receptor beta chain is drawn from a study of neurological immune-mediated disorders. The length of the CDR3 is 15 residues. Germline lookup yields CDR1 KGHSH and CDR2 LQKENI. V lost 3 bases, J lost 1 base, and 9 bases lay in between. CD4+ or CD8+ T cells, 950,000 to 1,000,000 per library, were used for sorted libraries. The cDNA was generated by 5'RACE with 10-nucleotide random UMIs. TCRdb recomputed calls from the 5' RACE reads with MiXCR, one row per CDR3 protein. The table shows about 55,000 distinct CDR3 sequences, with 4% occurring only once. This clonotype was seen at least ten times.

Sequencing was performed on CD4+ T cells from blood. The receptor was isolated from a middle-aged woman with multiple sclerosis. The J gene is TRBJ2-2, the V gene TRBV18; D uncertain. CDR3 residues: CASSPQTENTGELFF. The CDR3 DNA follows: TGTGCCAGCTCACCCCAGACTGAGAACACCGGGGAGCTGTTTTTT.